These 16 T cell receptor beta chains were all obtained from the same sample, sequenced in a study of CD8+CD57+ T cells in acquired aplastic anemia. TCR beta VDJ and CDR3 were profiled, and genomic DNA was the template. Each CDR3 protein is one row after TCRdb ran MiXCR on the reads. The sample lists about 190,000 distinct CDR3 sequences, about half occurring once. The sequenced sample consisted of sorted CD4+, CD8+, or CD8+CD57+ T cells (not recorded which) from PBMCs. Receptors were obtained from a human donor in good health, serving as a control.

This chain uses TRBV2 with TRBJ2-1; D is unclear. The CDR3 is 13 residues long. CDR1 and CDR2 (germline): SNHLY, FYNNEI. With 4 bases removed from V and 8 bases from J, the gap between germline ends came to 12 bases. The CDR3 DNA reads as TGTGCCAGCAGTGGAAACAGTTGGTATGAGCAGTTCTTC. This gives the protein CASSGNSWYEQFF.

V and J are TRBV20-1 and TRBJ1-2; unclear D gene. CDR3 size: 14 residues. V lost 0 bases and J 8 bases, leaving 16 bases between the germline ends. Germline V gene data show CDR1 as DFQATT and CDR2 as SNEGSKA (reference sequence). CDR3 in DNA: TGCAGTGCTAGAGATGAGTCCCATTCCTCAGGCTACACCTTC. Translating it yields CSARDESHSSGYTF.

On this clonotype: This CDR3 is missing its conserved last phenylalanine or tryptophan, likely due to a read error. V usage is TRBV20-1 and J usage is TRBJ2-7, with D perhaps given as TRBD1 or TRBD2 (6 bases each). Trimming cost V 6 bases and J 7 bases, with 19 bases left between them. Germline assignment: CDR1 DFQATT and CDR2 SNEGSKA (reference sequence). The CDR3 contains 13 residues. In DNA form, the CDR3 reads TGCAGTGCGCCCTTACTGGAGGGGGAAGAGCAGTACCTC. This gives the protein CSAPLLEGEEQYL.

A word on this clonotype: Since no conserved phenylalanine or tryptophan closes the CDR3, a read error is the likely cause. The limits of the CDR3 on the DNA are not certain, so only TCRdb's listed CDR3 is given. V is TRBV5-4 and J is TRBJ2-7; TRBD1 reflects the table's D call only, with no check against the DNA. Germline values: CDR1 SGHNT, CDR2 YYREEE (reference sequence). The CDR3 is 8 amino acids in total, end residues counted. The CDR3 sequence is CASSFSDR.

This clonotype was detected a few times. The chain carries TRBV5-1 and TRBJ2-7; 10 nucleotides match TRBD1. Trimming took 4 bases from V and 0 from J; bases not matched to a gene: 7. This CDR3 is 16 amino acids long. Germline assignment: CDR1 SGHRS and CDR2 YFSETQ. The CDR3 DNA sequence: TGCGCCAGCAGCATGGCCGGGACAGGGGTCTCCTACGAGCAGTACTTC. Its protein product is CASSMAGTGVSYEQYF.

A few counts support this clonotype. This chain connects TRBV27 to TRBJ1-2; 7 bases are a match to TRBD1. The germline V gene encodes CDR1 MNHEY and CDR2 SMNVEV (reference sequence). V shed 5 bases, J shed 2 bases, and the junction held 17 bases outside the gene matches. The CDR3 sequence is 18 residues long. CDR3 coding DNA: TGTGCCAGCAGTCAGAGGCCGACAGGGAATAGTGGCAACTATGGCTACACCTTC. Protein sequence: CASSQRPTGNSGNYGYTF.

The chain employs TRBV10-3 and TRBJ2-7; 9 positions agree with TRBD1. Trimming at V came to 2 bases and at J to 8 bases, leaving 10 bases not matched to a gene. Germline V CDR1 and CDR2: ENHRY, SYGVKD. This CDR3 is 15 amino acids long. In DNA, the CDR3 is TGTGCCATCAGTGAGAGGGACAGGGACCAGCCCCAGCAGTACTTC. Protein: CAISERDRDQPQQYF.

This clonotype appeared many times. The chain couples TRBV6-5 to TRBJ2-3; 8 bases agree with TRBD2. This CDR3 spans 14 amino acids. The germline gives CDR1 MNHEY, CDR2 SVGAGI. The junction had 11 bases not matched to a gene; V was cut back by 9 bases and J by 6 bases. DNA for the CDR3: TGTGCCAGGGAGACGGGACTAGTAAATGATACGCAGTATTTT. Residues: CARETGLVNDTQYF.

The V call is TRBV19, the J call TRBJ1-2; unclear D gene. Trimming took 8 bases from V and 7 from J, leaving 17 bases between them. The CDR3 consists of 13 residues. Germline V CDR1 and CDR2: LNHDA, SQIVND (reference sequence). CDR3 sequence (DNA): TGTGCCAGTTCAATAGGCGGATCGAGTGGCTACACCTTC. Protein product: CASSIGGSSGYTF.

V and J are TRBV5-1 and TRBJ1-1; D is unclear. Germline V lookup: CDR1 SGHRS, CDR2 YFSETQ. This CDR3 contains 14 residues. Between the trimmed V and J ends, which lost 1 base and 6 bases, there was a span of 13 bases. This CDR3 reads CASSLTVPEAEAFF. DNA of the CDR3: TGCGCCAGCAGCTTGACGGTCCCCGAAGCTGAAGCTTTCTTT. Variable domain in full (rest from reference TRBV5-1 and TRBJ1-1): KAGVTQTPRYLIKTRGQQVTLSCSPISGHRSVSWYQQTPGQGLQFLFEYFSETQRNKGNFPGRFSGRQFSNSRSEMNVSTLELGDSALYLCASSLTVPEAEAFFGQGTRLTVV.

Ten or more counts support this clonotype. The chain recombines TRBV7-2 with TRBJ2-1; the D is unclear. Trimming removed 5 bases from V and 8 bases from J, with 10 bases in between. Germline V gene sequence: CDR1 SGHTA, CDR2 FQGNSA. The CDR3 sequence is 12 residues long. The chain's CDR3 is CASSLTPYEQFF. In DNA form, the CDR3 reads TGTGCCAGCAGCCTCACGCCGTATGAGCAGTTCTTC.

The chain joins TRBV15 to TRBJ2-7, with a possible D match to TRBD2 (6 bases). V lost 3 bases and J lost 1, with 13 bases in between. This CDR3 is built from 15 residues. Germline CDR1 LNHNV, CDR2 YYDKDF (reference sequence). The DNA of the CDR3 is TGTGCCACCAGCAGCGTCGGGACTCCATCCTACGAGCAGTACTTC. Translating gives CATSSVGTPSYEQYF.

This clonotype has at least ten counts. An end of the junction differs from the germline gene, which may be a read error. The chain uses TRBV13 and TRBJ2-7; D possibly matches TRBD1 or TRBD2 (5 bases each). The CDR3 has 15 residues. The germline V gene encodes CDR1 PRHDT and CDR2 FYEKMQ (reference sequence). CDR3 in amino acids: CASSLGNGGFYEQYF. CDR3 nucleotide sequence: TGTGCCAGCAGTTTAGGGAATGGGGGTTTCTACGAGCAGTACTTC. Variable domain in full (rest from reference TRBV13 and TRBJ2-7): AAGVIQSPRHLIKEKRETATLKCYPIPRHDTVYWYQQGPGQDPQFLISFYEKMQSDKGSIPDRFSAQQFSDYHSELNMSSLELGDSALYFCASSLGNGGFYEQYFGPGTRLTVT.

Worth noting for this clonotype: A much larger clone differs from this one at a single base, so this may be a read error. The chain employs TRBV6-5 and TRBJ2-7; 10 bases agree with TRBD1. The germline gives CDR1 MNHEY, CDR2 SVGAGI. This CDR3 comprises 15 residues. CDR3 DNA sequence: TGTGCCATCAGTCTCGGGACAGGGGTCTCCTACGAGCAGTACTTC. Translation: CAISLGTGVSYEQYF.

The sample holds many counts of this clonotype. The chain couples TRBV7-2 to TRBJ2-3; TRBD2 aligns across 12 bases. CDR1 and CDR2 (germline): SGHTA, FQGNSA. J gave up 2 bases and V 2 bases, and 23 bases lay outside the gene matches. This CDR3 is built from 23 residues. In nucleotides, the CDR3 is TGTGCCAGCAGCTTATTACCTAGCGGGGGGGCCCATTCATCCGTCCTTACCACAGATACGCAGTATTTT. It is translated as CASSLLPSGGAHSSVLTTDTQYF.

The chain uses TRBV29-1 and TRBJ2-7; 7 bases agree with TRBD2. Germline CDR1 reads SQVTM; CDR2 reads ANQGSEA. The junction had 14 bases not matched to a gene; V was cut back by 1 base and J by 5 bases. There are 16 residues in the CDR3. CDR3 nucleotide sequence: TGCAGCGTTGAAGGCGGTTCTTGGGGGGGGACCCACGAGCAGTACTTC. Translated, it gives CSVEGGSWGGTHEQYF.